This entry lists 21 T cell receptor beta chains sequenced from one sample in a study of breast tumors, draining lymph nodes, adjacent tissues. TCRdb independently ran MiXCR on the multiplex PCR reads; one entry per CDR3 protein. Of 190,000 or so distinct CDR3 sequences in the sample, roughly 31% were seen once. Axillary draining lymph nodes of breast cancer patients supplied the node samples. Sequencing was done on a sample of axillary lymph node tissue. The receptor source for this set is a female donor with breast cancer. Some clones in this sample may be carry-over from other donors' samples.

The chain links TRBV4-2 to TRBJ1-4; maybe TRBD1 (6 bases). Trimming left V 6 bases short and J 8 bases short, with 22 bases between. Germline CDR1 and CDR2: LGHNA and YNFKEQ. This CDR3 has 16 amino acids. CDR3 sequence: CASRPLAGGSYEKLFF. CDR3 nucleotide sequence: TGTGCCAGCAGACCACTAGCGGGGGGCTCCTACGAAAAACTGTTTTTT.

This clonotype was seen repeatedly, ten times or more. The chain has TRBV4-1 and TRBJ2-1; maybe TRBD1 (6 bases). This CDR3 spans 15 amino acids. Germline CDR1 and CDR2: MGHRA and YSYEKL. The germline V and J ends were trimmed by 4 bases and 9 bases, with 19 bases remaining between them. The CDR3 sequence: CASSRRGGFFGEQFF. The CDR3 region has the DNA TGCGCCAGCAGCCGCAGAGGGGGATTTTTCGGTGAGCAGTTCTTC.

This clonotype came up many times. V is TRBV9 and J is TRBJ1-6; D not resolved. This CDR3 contains 15 residues. Germline assignment: CDR1 SGDLS and CDR2 YYNGEE. Trimming removed 0 bases from V and 11 bases from J, with 15 bases in between. The CDR3 nucleotides read TGTGCCAGCAGCGTAGCCGGCGGAGAGGCAGCACCCCTCCACTTT. Its translation: CASSVAGGEAAPLHF.

This clonotype showed up just a few times. Being one base from a much bigger clone, this may be a read error. J is TRBJ2-7 and V is TRBV7-2; TRBD1 matches 8 bases. Germline assignment: CDR1 SGHTA and CDR2 FQGNSA. The CDR3 extends over 15 amino acids. The CDR3 sequence: CASSPPVGRGPEQHF. Here the CDR3 DNA reads TGTGCCAGCAGCCCCCCGGTCGGCAGGGGGCCCGAGCAGCACTTC. Drawing the rest from reference TRBV7-2 and TRBJ2-7, the complete variable domain is GAGVSQSPSNKVTEKGKDVELRCDPISGHTALYWYRQSLGQGLEFLIYFQGNSAPDKSGLPSDRFSAERTGGSVSTLTIQRTQQEDSAVYLCASSPPVGRGPEQHFGPGTRLTVT.

This clonotype was counted many times. The CDR3: CASGIAGNTYEQYF. CDR3 coding DNA: TGTGCCAGCGGCATTGCAGGGAATACCTACGAGCAGTACTTC. The J gene is TRBJ2-7, the V gene TRBV2; a weak D match, TRBD1 (5 bases). Per the germline V gene, CDR1 is SNHLY and CDR2 is FYNNEI. Between the trimmed V and J ends, which lost 8 bases and 2 bases, there was a span of 16 bases. The CDR3 contains 14 residues.

Concerning this clonotype: A much larger clone differs by one base, so this may be a read error. This chain links TRBV18 with TRBJ2-7; D gene uncertain. Germline V gene data show CDR1 as KGHSH and CDR2 as LQKENI. This CDR3 spans 12 amino acids. V lost 3 bases to trimming and J lost 6 bases, with 9 bases between them. In DNA, the CDR3 is TGTGCCAGCTCACCCTCCTCCCCCGAGCAGTACTTC. This codes for CASSPSSPEQYF.

This clonotype was found a few times. The CDR3 DNA sequence: TGTGCCAGCAGCTTGGCCGGGGGGGGGGCCTCCACAGATACGCAGTATTTT. It codes for CASSLAGGGASTDTQYF. V gene TRBV5-4 combines with J gene TRBJ2-3, with 8 nucleotides matching TRBD2. V lost 0 bases to trimming and J lost 2 bases; unmatched junction nucleotides: 8. This CDR3 spans 17 amino acids. Germline CDR1 SGHNT, CDR2 YYREEE (reference sequence).

The chain carries TRBV7-6 and TRBJ1-4, with 10 bases lining up with TRBD1. Trimming removed 1 base from V and 7 bases from J; junction bases left unmatched: 3. CDR1 and CDR2 (germline): SGHVS, FNYEAQ. This CDR3 has 15 residues. Written as DNA, the CDR3 is TGTGCCAGCAGCTTAGGACAGGGGGCCTCTGAAAAACTGTTTTTT. Protein: CASSLGQGASEKLFF.

The chain employs TRBV3-1 and TRBJ2-7, with D maybe TRBD2 (6 bases). CDR3 length: 13 residues. Germline loops: CDR1 LGHDT, CDR2 YNNKEL (reference sequence). Trimming pared 1 base from V and 7 bases from J, leaving 11 bases between. Written as DNA, the CDR3 is TGTGCCAGCAGCCAAGGGGAGGTGAGGGAGCAGTACTTC. This sequence encodes CASSQGEVREQYF.

This clonotype was seen once. This may come from a read error, since a much larger clone is one base off. The J gene is TRBJ2-1, the V gene TRBV10-3; 7 bases are shared with TRBD2. V lost 4 bases to trimming and J lost 5 bases; unmatched junction nucleotides: 5. Germline CDR1 ENHRY, CDR2 SYGVKD. This CDR3 has 14 amino acids. The CDR3 sequence is CAISGGGVHNEQFF. CDR3 nucleotide sequence: TGTGCCATCAGTGGGGGGGGGGTCCACAATGAGCAGTTCTTC.

This clonotype showed up many times. The chain uses TRBV6-2 or TRBV6-3 and TRBJ1-6; 8 bases match TRBD1. The J segment lost 14 bases and the V segment lost 2 bases, leaving 11 bases of the junction unmatched. The CDR3 has 15 amino acids. Germline CDR1 is MNHEY and CDR2 is SVGEGT. CDR3: CASSYKGQGASALHF. CDR3 in DNA: TGTGCCAGCAGTTACAAGGGGCAGGGGGCATCAGCCCTCCACTTT.

CDR3 loop: CSASSLLAGAYNEQFF. In DNA form, the CDR3 reads TGCAGTGCCAGCAGCCTTCTGGCGGGGGCGTACAATGAGCAGTTCTTC. The V and J genes are TRBV20-1 and TRBJ2-1; a possible D gene is TRBD2 (7 bases). The germline V gene encodes CDR1 DFQATT and CDR2 SNEGSKA (reference sequence). This CDR3 contains 16 residues. Between the trimmed V and J ends, which lost 6 bases and 4 bases, there was a span of 22 bases.

The chain uses TRBV20-1 and TRBJ1-1; a weak D match, TRBD1 (5 bases). Germline-derived CDR1 and CDR2 are DFQATT and SNEGSKA (reference sequence). CDR3 length equals 14 residues. V lost 4 bases, J lost 8 bases, and 20 bases lay in between. CDR3: CSAKGGTTWAEAFF. CDR3 nucleotide sequence: TGCAGTGCTAAAGGTGGGACGACATGGGCCGAAGCTTTCTTT.

Only a few counts were recorded for this clonotype. The chain uses TRBV19 and TRBJ1-1; D ambiguous. The CDR3 consists of 13 residues. V was trimmed by 9 bases and J by 2 bases, leaving 13 bases between them. Per germline, CDR1 LNHDA and CDR2 SQIVND (reference sequence). The CDR3 region has the DNA TGTGCCAGCAGCTCGGCCCCTAACACTGAAGCTTTCTTT. Translated: CASSSAPNTEAFF.

Ten or more counts support this clonotype. CDR3 sequence (DNA): TGCAGCGCCACAGGGAGGGGCACCGGGGAGCTGTTTTTT. Its protein product is CSATGRGTGELFF. The chain combines TRBV29-1 with TRBJ2-2; tentatively, D is TRBD2 (7 bases). Between the trimmed V and J ends, which lost 7 bases and 4 bases, there was a span of 13 bases. The length of the CDR3 is 13 residues. Germline-derived CDR1 and CDR2 are SQVTM and ANQGSEA.

This clonotype was seen many times. The chain has TRBV28 and TRBJ2-7, with 10 bases that match TRBD1. Germline lookup yields CDR1 MDHEN and CDR2 SYDVKM. This CDR3 is 15 amino acids long. Trimming at V came to 3 bases and at J to 5 bases, leaving 7 bases not matched to a gene. For the CDR3, the DNA is TGTGCCAGCAGTTTGATGGGACAGGGGAAGGACGAGCAGTACTTC. As protein: CASSLMGQGKDEQYF.

This clonotype was detected many times. The chain carries TRBV6-5 and TRBJ2-4; 8 positions match TRBD1. The CDR3 runs to 14 residues. Germline CDR1 reads MNHEY; CDR2 reads SVGAGI. V shed 8 bases and J 7 bases; nucleotides not matched to a gene: 10. CDR3 amino acids: CASQGQGKGNIQYF. The CDR3 DNA follows: TGTGCCAGCCAAGGACAGGGAAAGGGGAACATTCAGTACTTC.

This clonotype was counted many times. This rearrangement joins TRBV6-6 to TRBJ2-1, with 9 bases lining up with TRBD2. The CDR3 has 17 residues. With V trimmed by 0 bases and J by 4 bases, 7 bases remained unmatched. Germline V gene data show CDR1 as MNHNY and CDR2 as SVGAGI (reference sequence). The CDR3 nucleotides are TGTGCCAGCAGTTACTCGATATTGGCGGGGGGGTACAATGAGCAGTTCTTC. Amino acids: CASSYSILAGGYNEQFF.

This clonotype was detected many times. The chain employs TRBV14 and TRBJ2-7, with D perhaps TRBD2 (6 bases). Trimming took off 4 bases at V and 7 bases at J, with 20 bases between the two ends. The CDR3 is 15 residues long. The germline V gene has CDR1 SGHDN and CDR2 FVKESK. Here the CDR3 reads CASSRNLAGPGEQYF. The CDR3 DNA reads TGTGCCAGCAGCCGAAACCTGGCGGGGCCGGGGGAGCAGTACTTC.

The genes are TRBV5-4 and TRBJ2-1, with 14 bases that match TRBD2. The V gene end was trimmed by 4 bases and the J gene end by 2 bases; junction bases not matched to a gene: 5. The CDR3 sequence is 17 residues long. Germline lookup yields CDR1 SGHNT and CDR2 YYREEE (reference sequence). The CDR3 loop reads CASSREGLAGAYNEQFF. CDR3 DNA: TGTGCCAGCAGCCGTGAGGGACTAGCGGGGGCCTACAATGAGCAGTTCTTC. Looking up the rest from reference TRBV5-4 and TRBJ2-1 gives the full variable domain: ETGVTQSPTHLIKTRGQQVTLRCSSQSGHNTVSWYQQALGQGPQFIFQYYREEENGRGNFPPRFSGLQFPNYSSELNVNALELDDSALYLCASSREGLAGAYNEQFFGPGTRLTVL.

Notes on this clonotype: This may be a read error, as it is one base from a much larger clone. The conserved final phenylalanine or tryptophan is absent from the CDR3, which likely points to a read error. The V call is TRBV5-4, the J call TRBJ1-2; 7 bases match TRBD1. Germline assignment: CDR1 SGHNT and CDR2 YYREEE (reference sequence). The CDR3 length is 14 residues. Trimming removed 4 bases from V and 2 bases from J; junction bases left unmatched: 5. The CDR3 reads CASSPGGQNYGYTL. DNA of the CDR3: TGTGCCAGCAGCCCGGGGGGACAGAACTATGGCTACACCCTC.